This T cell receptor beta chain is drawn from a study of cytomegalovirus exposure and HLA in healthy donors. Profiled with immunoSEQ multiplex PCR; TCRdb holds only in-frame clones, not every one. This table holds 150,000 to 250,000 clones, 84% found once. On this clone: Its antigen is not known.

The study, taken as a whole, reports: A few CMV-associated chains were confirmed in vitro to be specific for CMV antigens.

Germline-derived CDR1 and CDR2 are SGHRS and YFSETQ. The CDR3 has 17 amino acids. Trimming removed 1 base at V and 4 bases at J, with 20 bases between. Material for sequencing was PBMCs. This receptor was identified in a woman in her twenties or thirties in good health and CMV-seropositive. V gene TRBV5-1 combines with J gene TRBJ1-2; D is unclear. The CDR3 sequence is CASSLRPGRGILYGYTF. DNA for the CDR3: TGCGCCAGCAGCTTGAGGCCCGGCCGCGGAATACTCTATGGCTACACCTTC. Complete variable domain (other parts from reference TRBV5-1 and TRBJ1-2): KAGVTQTPRYLIKTRGQQVTLSCSPISGHRSVSWYQQTPGQGLQFLFEYFSETQRNKGNFPGRFSGRQFSNSRSEMNVSTLELGDSALYLCASSLRPGRGILYGYTFGSGTRLTVV.